The entry that follows covers one T cell receptor beta chain sequence. The antigen remains undetermined. The sample originates from a study of blood T cells in healthy people across ages. Looking at the study overall: The template switching approach captured approximately one barcoded beta molecule for every two T cells. Overall study results and limits: When set beside aged donors, long-lived donors presented more naive CD4+ cells and higher diversity. A roughly linear age-dependent decrease characterized TCR beta diversity per million T cells.

With a J-beta primer mix and a sample-barcoded 5' primer, a second PCR ran 7 to 11 cycles. Each cDNA molecule was tagged by a template-switch adaptor with 12 random nucleotides. A single record per CDR3 protein comes from TCRdb applying MiXCR to the 5' RACE reads. The sample shows around 400,000 distinct CDR3 sequences, about 52% of them seen only once. Germline lookup yields CDR1 SGHTA and CDR2 FQGTGA. This CDR3 has 13 amino acids. Unmatched junction bases numbered 10, after V lost 5 bases and J lost 11 bases. The rearrangement links TRBV7-3 to TRBJ2-3; 7 bases agree with TRBD1. The sample taken for sequencing was blood. The source is a man aged 55-75 years in good health. The CDR3 region is CASSIRPGQKQYF. Here the CDR3 DNA reads TGTGCCAGCAGCATACGACCGGGACAGAAGCAGTATTTT.